The rows below give T cell receptor beta chains drawn from one sample of a study of blood T cell repertoires in COVID-19. Sequencing was performed with immunoSEQ multiplex PCR; in TCRdb, only in-frame clones are kept and a portion is missing. The data show under 300,000 clones, roughly 90% seen once. The sequenced material came from PBMCs or T cells enriched from blood (not recorded which). The source is a middle-aged woman with acute COVID-19. Each CDR3 is given with its conserved first and last residue. The D gene is left open where the match is weak. Clone size appears in some rows only: once, few, many, or a class for an expanded clone.

clone_size j_call v_call d_call cdr3_nt cdr3_aa
. TRBJ2-7 TRBV5-4 . TGTGCCAGCAGCTTCCGGGGGAATCGGTACGAGCAGTACTTC CASSFRGNRYEQYF
few TRBJ2-7 TRBV5-1 . TGCGCCAGCAGCCCTGGGACACCCTCCTACGAGCAGTACTTC CASSPGTPSYEQYF
. TRBJ2-1 TRBV9 . TGTGCCAGCAACTCGGGAGAAACCTACAATGAGCAGTTCTTC CASNSGETYNEQFF
. TRBJ2-1 TRBV6-2/TRBV6-3 . TGTGCCAGCAGTTATGTTTCGGGAGAGGGGTACAATGAGCAGTTCTTC CASSYVSGEGYNEQFF
. TRBJ2-2 TRBV19 . TGTGCCAGTAGCCGGTGGCAGGGAGGTACCGGGGAGCTGTTTTTT CASSRWQGGTGELFF
. TRBJ2-7 TRBV14 . TGTGCCAGCAGCCAAGAAGACAGACCATACGAGCAGTACTTC CASSQEDRPYEQYF
. TRBJ2-7 TRBV18 . TGTGCCAGCTCACCACCGGTAAACTCGCAGGGCCATTACGAGCAGTACTTC CASSPPVNSQGHYEQYF
. TRBJ2-4 TRBV5-1 TRBD2 TGCGCCAGCAGCCTAGGACTAGCGGGAATGGAGTACTTC CASSLGLAGMEYF
. TRBJ2-1 TRBV6-5 TRBD2 TGTGCCAGCAGTTCAGCGGGAGCCATATACAATGAGCAGTTCTTC CASSSAGAIYNEQFF
. TRBJ2-2 TRBV14 TRBD1 TGTGCCAGCAGCCAAGCGGGACAGGGGAGGACCGGGGAGCTGTTTTTT CASSQAGQGRTGELFF
. TRBJ1-5 TRBV28 . TGTGCCAGCAGTTTTGGAGGGGCCGGGGGTCAGCCCCAGCATTTT CASSFGGAGGQPQHF
. TRBJ1-2 TRBV30 TRBD1 TGTGCCTGGAGCGTAGACAGGGAACTATATGGCTACACCTTC CAWSVDRELYGYTF
. TRBJ2-7 TRBV11-3 . TGTGCCAGCAGCTTAGCTGCTGAGAGCGACGAGCAGTACTTC CASSLAAESDEQYF
. TRBJ1-6 TRBV7-9 . TGTGCCAGCAGCTTAGTGTCTCTACCCCTCCACTTT CASSLVSLPLHF
. TRBJ2-5 TRBV7-6 . TGTGCCAGCAGCTTCCCTCAAGAGACCCAGTACTTC CASSFPQETQYF
. TRBJ1-6 TRBV7-9 TRBD1 TGTGCCAGCAGCTTCTCCAGACAGGGTCAATATAATTCACCCCTCCACTTT CASSFSRQGQYNSPLHF
. TRBJ2-5 TRBV5-1 . TGCGCCAGCAGCTTATCTGGGGGGTCCCAAGAGACCCAGTACTTC CASSLSGGSQETQYF
. TRBJ2-2 TRBV18 TRBD1 TGTGCCAGCTCACCAAATAACCGGGACAGGGTAGCCGGGGAGCTGTTTTTT CASSPNNRDRVAGELFF
. TRBJ1-3 TRBV15 . TGTGCCACCAGCGCAGACGCCCTGGGGGGGAGCTCTGGAAACACCATATATTTT CATSADALGGSSGNTIYF
. TRBJ1-5 TRBV18 TRBD1 TGTGCCAGCTCACCCTTACCCCCGATCGACAGGGAGCATCAGCCCCAGCATTTT CASSPLPPIDREHQPQHF
. TRBJ1-3 TRBV19 . TGTGCCAGTAGGTACAGGGCTGGAAACACCATATATTTT CASRYRAGNTIYF
. TRBJ1-1 TRBV30 . TGTGCCTGGAGTGCCGTAGTGAACACTGAAGCTTTCTTT CAWSAVVNTEAFF
. TRBJ2-7 TRBV7-9 TRBD2 TGTGCCAGCAGCCGGACTAGCGGGGCCTACGAGCAGTACTTC CASSRTSGAYEQYF
. TRBJ1-2 TRBV5-4 TRBD1 TGTGCCAGCAGCTCCGGACAGGGGCAGCGGGGCTACACCTTC CASSSGQGQRGYTF
. TRBJ2-3 TRBV29-1 . TGCAGCGTTTCACAGGGCCTGAGCACAGATACGCAGTATTTT CSVSQGLSTDTQYF
. TRBJ2-5 TRBV11-3 TRBD2 TGTGCCAGCAGCTTAGGGGGCGGGAGGGCCCCAGAGACCCAGTACTTC CASSLGGGRAPETQYF
. TRBJ1-4 TRBV15 . TGTGCCACCAGCAGAGAGTTGGGCAGTAATGAAAAACTGTTTTTT CATSRELGSNEKLFF
. TRBJ1-1 TRBV11-3 TRBD1 TGTGCCAGCGGCAGACAGGGTGAAGCTTTCTTT CASGRQGEAFF
. TRBJ2-5 TRBV7-2 . TGTGCCAGCAGCCCGCGGTCCGGGAAAGCCGGGACCCAGTACTTC CASSPRSGKAGTQYF
. TRBJ1-2 TRBV3-1/TRBV3-2 . TGTGCCAGCAGCCAAGGGAGCGGGGGTCCGGGGGGCTACACCTTC CASSQGSGGPGGYTF
. TRBJ1-2 TRBV30 TRBD1 TGTGCCGCGGGACAGGGGACCTATGGCTACACCTTC CAAGQGTYGYTF
. TRBJ1-4 TRBV30 . TGTGCCTTTCAGCGCCGGGGGGATGAAAAACTGTTTTTT CAFQRRGDEKLFF
. TRBJ2-4 TRBV27 . TGTGCCAGCAGCAGGAACCAGGTAGCCAAAAACATTCAGTACTTC CASSRNQVAKNIQYF
. TRBJ1-2 TRBV28 . TGTGCCAGCGGACTAAACTATGGCTACACCTTC CASGLNYGYTF
. TRBJ2-7 TRBV25-1 TRBD2 TGTGCCAGCAGTGGCCGGATGACTAGCGGTTCCTACGAGCAGTACTTC CASSGRMTSGSYEQYF
. TRBJ1-1 TRBV4-3 . TGCGCCAGCAGCCAAGCACGGGGATTGGCTGAAGCTTTCTTT CASSQARGLAEAFF
once TRBJ2-7 TRBV5-1 . TGCGCCAGCAGCCCCGGGACACAATACGAGCAGTACTTC CASSPGTQYEQYF
. TRBJ2-3 TRBV9 . TGTGCCAGCAGCGGTTGGGGCGCTAGCACAGATACGCAGTATTTT CASSGWGASTDTQYF
. TRBJ1-4 TRBV5-1 . TGCGCCAGCAAAGGGGACACCTCATTTAATGAAAAACTGTTTTTT CASKGDTSFNEKLFF
once TRBJ1-3 TRBV12-5 . TGTGCTAGTGGTTTGGTAGGCAGGGGCCTCTCTGGAAACACCATATATTTT CASGLVGRGLSGNTIYF
. TRBJ1-5 TRBV4-1 . TGCGCCAGCAGCCAAGTCCAACAGAACCATCAGCCCCAGCATTTT CASSQVQQNHQPQHF
. TRBJ2-1 TRBV4-2 TRBD2 TGTGCCAGCAGCCGAACGACTAGCGGGATTCTCAATGAGCAGTTCTTC CASSRTTSGILNEQFF
. TRBJ2-2 TRBV5-8 TRBD2 TGTGCCAGCAGCCCGGGACTAGCGGGATACACCGGGGAGCTGTTTTTT CASSPGLAGYTGELFF
. TRBJ1-2 TRBV19 . TGTGCCAGTACCACGGGACACCTTAACTTTGACTACACCTTC CASTTGHLNFDYTF
. TRBJ2-5 TRBV9 TRBD2 TGTGCCAGCAGCCCCGGAGAGCTAGCGGGGAGCCCCTCGGGGACCCAGTACTTC CASSPGELAGSPSGTQYF
. TRBJ1-3 TRBV7-9 TRBD1 TGTGCCAGCAGCTCAGCCGGGACAGCTGGAAACACCATATATTTT CASSSAGTAGNTIYF
. TRBJ2-3 TRBV7-3 . TGTGCCAGCAGCTTAGGAGCCTCAGATACGCAGTATTTT CASSLGASDTQYF
. TRBJ1-4 TRBV30 . TGTGCCTGGAAAAAGGGCCAAGGGGCGGAAAAACTGTTTTTT CAWKKGQGAEKLFF
few TRBJ1-2 TRBV12-3/TRBV12-4 . TGTGCCAGCAGACTTCGGAACTATGGCTACACCTTC CASRLRNYGYTF